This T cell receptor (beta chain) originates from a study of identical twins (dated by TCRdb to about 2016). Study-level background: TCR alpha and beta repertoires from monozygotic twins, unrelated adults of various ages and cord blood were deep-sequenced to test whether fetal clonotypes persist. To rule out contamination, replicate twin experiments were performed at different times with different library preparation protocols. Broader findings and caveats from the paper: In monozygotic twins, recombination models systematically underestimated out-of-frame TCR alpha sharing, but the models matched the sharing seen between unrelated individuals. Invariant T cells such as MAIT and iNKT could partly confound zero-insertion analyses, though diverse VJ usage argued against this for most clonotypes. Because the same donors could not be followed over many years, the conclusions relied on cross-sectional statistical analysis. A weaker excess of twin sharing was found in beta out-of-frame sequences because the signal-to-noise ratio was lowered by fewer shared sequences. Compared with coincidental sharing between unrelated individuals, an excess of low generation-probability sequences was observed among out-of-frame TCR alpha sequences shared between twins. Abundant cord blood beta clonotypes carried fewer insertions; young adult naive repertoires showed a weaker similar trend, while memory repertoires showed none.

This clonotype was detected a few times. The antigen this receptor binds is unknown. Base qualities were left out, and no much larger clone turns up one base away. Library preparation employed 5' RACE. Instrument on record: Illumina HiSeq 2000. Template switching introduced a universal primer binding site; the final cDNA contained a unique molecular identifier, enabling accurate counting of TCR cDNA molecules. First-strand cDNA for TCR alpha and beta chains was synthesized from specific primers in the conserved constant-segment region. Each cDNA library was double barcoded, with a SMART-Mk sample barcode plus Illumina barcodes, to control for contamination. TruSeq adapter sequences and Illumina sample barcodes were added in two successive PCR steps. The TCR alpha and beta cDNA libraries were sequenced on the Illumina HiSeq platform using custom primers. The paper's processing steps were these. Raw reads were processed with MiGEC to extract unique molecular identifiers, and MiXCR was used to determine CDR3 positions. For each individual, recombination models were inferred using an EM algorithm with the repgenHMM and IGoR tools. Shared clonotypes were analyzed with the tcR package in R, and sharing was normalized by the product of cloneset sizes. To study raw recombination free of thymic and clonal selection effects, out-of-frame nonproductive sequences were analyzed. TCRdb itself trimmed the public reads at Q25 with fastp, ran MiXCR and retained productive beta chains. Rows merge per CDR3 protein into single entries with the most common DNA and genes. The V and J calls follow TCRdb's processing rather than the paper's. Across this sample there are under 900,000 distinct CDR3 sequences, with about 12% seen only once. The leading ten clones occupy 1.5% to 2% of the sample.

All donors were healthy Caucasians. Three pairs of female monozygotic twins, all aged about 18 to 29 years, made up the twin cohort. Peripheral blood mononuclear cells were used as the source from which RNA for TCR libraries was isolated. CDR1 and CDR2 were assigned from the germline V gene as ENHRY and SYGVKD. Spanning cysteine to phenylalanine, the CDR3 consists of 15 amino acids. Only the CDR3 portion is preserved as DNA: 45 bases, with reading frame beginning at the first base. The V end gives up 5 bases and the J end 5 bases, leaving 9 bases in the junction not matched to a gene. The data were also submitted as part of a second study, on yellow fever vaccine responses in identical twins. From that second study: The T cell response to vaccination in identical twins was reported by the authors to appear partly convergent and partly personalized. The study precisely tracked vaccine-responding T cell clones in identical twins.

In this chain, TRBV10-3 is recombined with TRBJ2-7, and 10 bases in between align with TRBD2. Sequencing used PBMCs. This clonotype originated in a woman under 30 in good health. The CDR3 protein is CAISKQAGGTNEQYF. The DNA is TGTGCCATCAGTAAACAAGCGGGAGGGACCAACGAGCAGTACTTC.